The following is a T cell receptor beta chain sequence with its context. This record comes from a study of blood T cell repertoires in COVID-19. Sequencing used immunoSEQ multiplex PCR; TCRdb keeps in-frame clones, though not all of them. Here the sample spans hundreds of thousands of clones, 75% to 90% being singletons. The CDR3 runs 15 residues. V was shortened by 5 bases and J by 4 bases, with 15 bases between the two germline ends. The germline V gene encodes CDR1 SGHTA and CDR2 FQGTGA. The receptor was isolated from a man over 45 who had been exposed to COVID-19. This chain uses TRBV7-3 with TRBJ1-3; tentatively, D is TRBD1 (6 bases). Specimen: PBMCs or T cells enriched from blood (not recorded which). CDR3: CASSPGGAAGNTIYF. In DNA, the CDR3 is TGTGCCAGCAGCCCCGGGGGGGCTGCAGGAAACACCATATATTTT.